The text below deals with one T cell receptor (beta chain). The target antigen is unknown. These data belong to a study of OX40 agonist ivuxolimab in advanced cancers. Study-wide context: Every patient in dose escalation had hepatocellular carcinoma, melanoma, renal cell or head and neck cancer. Three patients showed partial responses: one hepatocellular carcinoma and two cutaneous melanoma cases.

Study outcomes and limitations: Normalized expansion of T-cell clones was also low for some nonresponders. In general, CD8+ T cells held more expanded clones than CD4+ did, on average.

The assay was immunoSEQ multiplex PCR, and TCRdb's table has in-frame clones only and misses some. The table includes roughly 90,000 clones, approximately 90% detected once. This receptor was taken from an adult with an advanced solid tumor such as melanoma, head and neck, liver or kidney cancer. The source material was CD4+ or CD8+ T cells sorted from blood, sampled in a trial of the OX40 agonist ivuxolimab.

The CDR3 spells CASRFPGQGYNEQFF. CDR3 sequence (DNA): TGTGCCAGTAGGTTCCCGGGACAGGGGTACAATGAGCAGTTCTTC. The chain carries TRBV19 and TRBJ2-1; 10 nucleotides match TRBD1. The trim removed 6 bases at V and 4 bases at J, leaving 6 bases unmatched. CDR1 LNHDA and CDR2 SQIVND come from the germline V gene (reference sequence). The CDR3 is 15 residues long.